The 17 T cell receptor beta chains given below trace back to one sample, sequenced in a study of neurological immune-mediated disorders. From the 5' RACE reads, TCRdb called clonotypes with MiXCR, one entry per CDR3 protein. The table includes about 62,000 distinct CDR3 sequences, about 3.5% detected once. The sample taken for sequencing was PBMCs. These receptors came from a woman aged 50 to 60 with multiple sclerosis.

This clonotype appeared many times. V gene TRBV3-1 combines with J gene TRBJ1-4; no firm D call. V lost 0 bases and J 0 bases, leaving 8 bases between the germline ends. Per the germline V gene, CDR1 is LGHDT and CDR2 is YNNKEL (reference sequence). The CDR3 is 16 amino acids. As DNA, the CDR3 is TGTGCCAGCAGCCAAGATAACCCCGCAACTAATGAAAAACTGTTTTTT. It codes for CASSQDNPATNEKLFF. Using reference TRBV3-1 and TRBJ1-4 for the parts outside the CDR3, the full variable domain is DTAVSQTPKYLVTQMGNDKSIKCEQNLGHDTMYWYKQDSKKFLKIMFSYNNKELIINETVPNRFSPKSPDKAHLNLHINSLELGDSAVYFCASSQDNPATNEKLFFGSGTQLSVL.

This clonotype has ten or more counts. V usage is TRBV20-1 and J usage is TRBJ2-5; no definite D call. Germline CDR1 DFQATT, CDR2 SNEGSKA (reference sequence). V gave up 3 bases and J gave up 1 base, with 9 bases separating them. The CDR3 covers 13 residues. The chain's CDR3 is CSARPSGQETQYF. The CDR3 DNA reads as TGCAGTGCTAGGCCTTCTGGCCAAGAGACCCAGTACTTC.

This clonotype was picked up a small number of times. This sequence may be a read error, since a much larger clone differs from it by one base. The genes are TRBV7-9 and TRBJ2-7; possible D gene TRBD2, 8 bases. The CDR3 loop spans 14 amino acids. CDR1 is SEHNR and CDR2 is FQNEAQ in the germline V gene (reference sequence). Trimming pared 5 bases from V and 2 bases from J, leaving 13 bases between. CDR3 region: CASSNSGTAYEQYF. As DNA, the CDR3 is TGTGCCAGCAGCAATAGCGGGACAGCCTACGAGCAGTACTTC.

This clonotype was seen many times. J is TRBJ1-4 and V is TRBV12-3 or TRBV12-4; D is perhaps TRBD1 (6 bases). V lost 7 bases and J lost 7, with 10 bases in between. The CDR3 extends over 12 amino acids. The CDR3 DNA is TGTGCCAGCACGAGGGGGGGTGAAAAACTGTTTTTT. Translation: CASTRGGEKLFF.

A note on this clonotype: One end of the junction fails to match germline, which may point to a read error. The chain joins TRBV3-1 to TRBJ1-5, with D possibly being TRBD1 (6 bases). The CDR3 totals 14 residues. Germline CDR1 is LGHDT and CDR2 is YNNKEL (reference sequence). This chain's CDR3 is CASSQGRGGLPQNF. CDR3 nucleotide sequence: TGTGCCAGCAGCCAAGGAAGGGGGGGTCTGCCCCAGAATTTT.

Many counts were recorded for this clonotype. J is TRBJ1-5 and V is TRBV20-1; 9 bases map to TRBD1. CDR3 length equals 14 residues. Looked up from germline, CDR1 is DFQATT and CDR2 is SNEGSKA (reference sequence). Germline trimming cut 2 bases from V and 5 bases from J; bases unmatched to any gene: 4. This chain's CDR3 is CSARSGTGYQPQHF. CDR3 nucleotide sequence: TGCAGTGCTAGATCCGGGACAGGGTATCAGCCCCAGCATTTT.

This clonotype was seen at least ten times. The V call is TRBV7-8, the J call TRBJ2-7, with 11 positions matching TRBD1. The CDR3 is 15 amino acids. Losses at the gene ends were 5 bases for V and 4 bases for J; bases not matched to a gene: 7. CDR1 and CDR2 (germline): SGHVS, FQNEAQ. The CDR3 nucleotides are TGTGCCAGCAGCGGGTGGACAGGGGGCGAGTACGAGCAGTACTTC. Amino acids: CASSGWTGGEYEQYF.

This clonotype has a count of ten or more. The chain links TRBV24-1 to TRBJ1-2; D is ambiguous. CDR3 size: 12 residues. Germline CDR1 reads KGHDR; CDR2 reads SFDVKD. Between the trimmed V and J ends, which lost 4 bases and 6 bases, there was a span of 8 bases. As DNA, the CDR3 is TGTGCCACCAGTGAGCCCTCAAATGGCTACACCTTC. It is translated as CATSEPSNGYTF.

This clonotype was found many times. The V and J genes are TRBV3-1 and TRBJ2-7; maybe TRBD2 (5 bases). There are 14 residues in the CDR3. Looked up from germline, CDR1 is LGHDT and CDR2 is YNNKEL (reference sequence). The V gene lost 2 bases and the J gene lost 5 bases, with 13 bases spanning the gap. The CDR3 sequence: CASSQLADGNEQYF. The CDR3 nucleotides read TGTGCCAGCAGCCAACTCGCAGACGGGAACGAGCAGTACTTC.

This clonotype was counted at least ten times. The chain is built from TRBV7-2 and TRBJ1-4, with TRBD1 matching over 8 bases. V lost 5 bases to trimming and J lost 4 bases; unmatched junction nucleotides: 3. This CDR3 has 14 amino acids. Germline V lookup: CDR1 SGHTA, CDR2 FQGNSA. The CDR3 reads CASSRDRGNEKLFF. CDR3 sequence (DNA): TGTGCCAGCAGCCGCGACAGGGGTAATGAAAAACTGTTTTTT.

This clonotype was detected many times. The rearrangement links TRBV20-1 to TRBJ2-3; tentative D call: TRBD1 (5 bases). The CDR3 is 13 amino acids. Trimming took 2 bases from V and 3 from J, leaving 9 bases between them. Per germline, CDR1 DFQATT and CDR2 SNEGSKA (reference sequence). CDR3 loop: CSARRDSTDTQYF. The CDR3 DNA is TGCAGTGCTAGACGTGACAGTACAGATACGCAGTATTTT.

This clonotype was recorded many times. The chain combines TRBV5-6 with TRBJ2-4; D assignment may be TRBD1 or TRBD2 (6 bases each). CDR1 is SGHDT and CDR2 is YYEEEE in the germline V gene. Trimming took 7 bases from V and 0 from J, leaving 17 bases between them. The CDR3 covers 16 residues. DNA for the CDR3: TGTGCCAGCGGATACGGGGGCGGTTTAGCCAAAAACATTCAGTACTTC. Its protein is CASGYGGGLAKNIQYF.

This clonotype appeared many times. This CDR3 reads CASSTRTGQAYEQYF. CDR3 DNA sequence: TGTGCCAGCAGCACCCGGACAGGGCAAGCCTACGAGCAGTACTTC. The genes are TRBV5-6 and TRBJ2-7; TRBD1 agrees at 8 bases. V was pared by 4 bases and J by 2 bases, with 8 bases of the junction left unmatched. Germline V gene data show CDR1 as SGHDT and CDR2 as YYEEEE. CDR3 size: 15 residues. Full variable domain (outside the CDR3, taken from reference TRBV5-6 and TRBJ2-7): DAGVTQSPTHLIKTRGQQVTLRCSPKSGHDTVSWYQQALGQGPQFIFQYYEEEERQRGNFPDRFSGHQFPNYSSELNVNALLLGDSALYLCASSTRTGQAYEQYFGPGTRLTVT.

This clonotype has ten or more counts. This chain links TRBV6-6 with TRBJ2-1; 13 positions match TRBD2. The length of the CDR3 is 15 residues. CDR1 and CDR2 from the germline V gene are MNHNY and SVGAGI (reference sequence). Trimming took 5 bases from V and 9 from J; bases not matched to a gene: 7. The CDR3 DNA is TGTGCCAGCAGTCCCGGACTAGCGGGAGCTGCTGAGCAGTTCTTC. This sequence encodes CASSPGLAGAAEQFF.

There are many counts of this clonotype. V is TRBV20-1 and J is TRBJ1-5; D might be TRBD1 (6 bases). The germline gives CDR1 DFQATT, CDR2 SNEGSKA (reference sequence). This CDR3 region has 14 residues. Deletions cut 5 bases from V and 4 bases from J, with 15 bases between. The CDR3 region has the DNA TGCAGTGCTCCAGAGATAGGGGGTAATCAGCCCCAGCATTTT. As protein: CSAPEIGGNQPQHF.

This clonotype occurred many times. The V call is TRBV12-3 or TRBV12-4, the J call TRBJ1-2, with D possibly being TRBD1 (6 bases). This CDR3 has 13 amino acids. V lost 6 bases to trimming and J lost 6 bases, with 14 bases between them. The DNA for the CDR3 is TGTGCCAGCAGATCCGACAGGTATGATGGCTACACCTTC. Translation gives CASRSDRYDGYTF.

This clonotype was detected ten times or more. The chain is built from TRBV20-1 and TRBJ2-5; 10 nucleotides agree with TRBD1. With 5 bases clipped from V and 5 bases from J, the junction kept 14 bases outside the gene matches. The CDR3 consists of 16 residues. CDR1 and CDR2 (germline): DFQATT, SNEGSKA (reference sequence). The CDR3 sequence: CSAPSRDRGRGETQYF. The DNA of the CDR3 is TGCAGTGCTCCAAGCCGGGACAGGGGCCGGGGTGAGACCCAGTACTTC.